These 16 T cell receptor beta chains share one sample of origin, sequenced in a study of cytomegalovirus exposure and HLA in healthy donors. PCR primers comprised 60 Vbeta and 13 Jbeta primers. The table came from immunoSEQ multiplex PCR; TCRdb's copy has only in-frame clones and leaves some out. This sample carries 80,000 or so clones, with less than 1.5% going to the ten biggest clones. Sequenced sample: PBMCs. The receptors stem from a woman in her twenties or thirties in good health and CMV-seronegative.

The chain uses TRBV2 and TRBJ2-5; D is possibly TRBD1 (5 bases). The CDR3 loop spans 13 amino acids. The V end lost 8 bases, the J end lost 3 bases, and 13 bases lay between the germline ends. The germline CDR1 and CDR2 sequences are SNHLY and FYNNEI. The CDR3 here is CASLRGEEETQYF. CDR3 bases: TGTGCCAGCCTAAGGGGCGAGGAAGAGACCCAGTACTTC.

The chain employs TRBV5-4 and TRBJ2-2, with 9 bases identical to TRBD1. Germline V gene data show CDR1 as SGHNT and CDR2 as YYREEE (reference sequence). After removal of 7 bases from V and 5 bases from J, the junction contained 3 bases not matched to a gene. The CDR3 loop spans 13 amino acids. CDR3 sequence reads: CASRTGETGELFF. CDR3 in DNA: TGTGCCAGCCGGACAGGGGAAACCGGGGAGCTGTTTTTT.

The chain links TRBV15 to TRBJ2-5; TRBD2 is a possible D gene (6 bases). The V end lost 5 bases, the J end lost 2 bases, and 9 bases lay between the germline ends. Germline V gene lookup returns CDR1 LNHNV and CDR2 YYDKDF (reference sequence). CDR3 length equals 13 residues. The DNA for the CDR3 is TGTGCCACCAGCCCGGGACTTCAAGAGACCCAGTACTTC. Protein sequence: CATSPGLQETQYF.

The chain carries TRBV19 and TRBJ1-5; the match to TRBD1 covers 10 bases. The CDR3 length is 16 residues. CDR1 is LNHDA and CDR2 is SQIVND in the germline V gene (reference sequence). The J segment lost 6 bases and the V segment lost 2 bases, leaving 7 bases of the junction unmatched. The CDR3 DNA reads as TGTGCCAGTAGTATAAGTACCGGGACAGGGGCTCAGCCCCAGCATTTT. Translating gives CASSISTGTGAQPQHF.

The chain recombines TRBV5-6 with TRBJ1-2; tentative D call: TRBD1 (5 bases). CDR3 size: 16 residues. V lost 4 bases and J 4 bases, leaving 20 bases between the germline ends. CDR1 is SGHDT, CDR2 YYEEEE, per germline. Written as DNA, the CDR3 is TGTGCCAGCAGCCCCCGGGGCGGGGAGTTGACCTATGGCTACACCTTC. As protein: CASSPRGGELTYGYTF. The full variable domain, completed using reference TRBV5-6 and TRBJ1-2, is DAGVTQSPTHLIKTRGQQVTLRCSPKSGHDTVSWYQQALGQGPQFIFQYYEEEERQRGNFPDRFSGHQFPNYSSELNVNALLLGDSALYLCASSPRGGELTYGYTFGSGTRLTVV.

The chain uses TRBV18 and TRBJ2-1, with TRBD1 as a possible D gene (6 bases). The length of the CDR3 is 15 residues. Trimming took off 3 bases at V and 5 bases at J, with 14 bases between the two ends. Germline V gene sequence: CDR1 KGHSH, CDR2 LQKENI. The CDR3 sequence: CASSPLRTAHNEQFF. CDR3 DNA sequence: TGTGCCAGCTCACCTCTTAGGACAGCCCACAATGAGCAGTTCTTC. Drawing the rest from reference TRBV18 and TRBJ2-1, the complete variable domain is NAGVMQNPRHLVRRRGQEARLRCSPMKGHSHVYWYRQLPEEGLKFMVYLQKENIIDESGMPKERFSAEFPKEGPSILRIQQVVRGDSAAYFCASSPLRTAHNEQFFGPGTRLTVL.

CDR3 sequence: CAWSGGTYRYGYTF. The CDR3 DNA reads TGTGCCTGGAGTGGAGGGACTTATCGCTATGGCTACACCTTC. V and J are TRBV30 and TRBJ1-2; weak D call: TRBD1 (5 bases). Trimming cost V 1 base and J 4 bases, with 13 bases left between them. Looked up from germline, CDR1 is GTSNPN and CDR2 is SVGIG (reference sequence). The CDR3 extends over 14 amino acids.

This CDR3 reads CASSLSSGANVLTF. Written as DNA, the CDR3 is TGCGCCAGCAGCCTCAGCTCTGGGGCCAACGTCCTGACTTTC. The chain combines TRBV5-1 with TRBJ2-6; D unresolved. The V end lost 4 bases, the J end lost 0 bases, and 5 bases lay between the germline ends. CDR3 length equals 14 residues. Germline lookup yields CDR1 SGHRS and CDR2 YFSETQ. Looking up the rest from reference TRBV5-1 and TRBJ2-6 gives the full variable domain: KAGVTQTPRYLIKTRGQQVTLSCSPISGHRSVSWYQQTPGQGLQFLFEYFSETQRNKGNFPGRFSGRQFSNSRSEMNVSTLELGDSALYLCASSLSSGANVLTFGAGSRLTVL.

V usage is TRBV18 and J usage is TRBJ1-2; 7 nucleotides agree with TRBD1. This CDR3 spans 16 amino acids. V was clipped by 2 bases and J by 0 bases; unmatched bases: 6. The germline CDR1 and CDR2 sequences are KGHSH and LQKENI. The CDR3 DNA is TGTGCCAGCTCACCATCCCCGGGACAGACTAACTATGGCTACACCTTC. Amino acids: CASSPSPGQTNYGYTF.

The chain employs TRBV28 and TRBJ2-1; 8 bases align to TRBD2. The CDR3 has 16 residues. Germline assignment: CDR1 MDHEN and CDR2 SYDVKM. Unmatched junction bases numbered 4, after V lost 3 bases and J lost 0 bases. The DNA for the CDR3 is TGTGCCAGCAGTTTGTCTACTAGCGGCTCCTACAATGAGCAGTTCTTC. Translated: CASSLSTSGSYNEQFF. The full variable domain, its missing parts supplied by reference TRBV28 and TRBJ2-1, is DVKVTQSSRYLVKRTGEKVFLECVQDMDHENMFWYRQDPGLGLRLIYFSYDVKMKEKGDIPEGYSVSREKKERFSLILESASTNQTSMYLCASSLSTSGSYNEQFFGPGTRLTVL.

The chain couples TRBV30 to TRBJ1-1, with 8 nucleotides matching TRBD1. V dropped 2 bases and J dropped 7; count of bases not matched to a gene: 9. This CDR3 is 14 amino acids long. Germline V gives CDR1 GTSNPN, CDR2 SVGIG (reference sequence). The chain's CDR3 is CAWSRTGYYGEAFF. The CDR3 nucleotides read TGTGCCTGGAGTCGGACAGGGTATTATGGTGAAGCTTTCTTT.

The chain combines TRBV15 with TRBJ1-1; weak D call: TRBD1 (6 bases). V lost 3 bases, J lost 2 bases, and 19 bases lay in between. The germline gives CDR1 LNHNV, CDR2 YYDKDF (reference sequence). CDR3 length equals 17 residues. In DNA, the CDR3 is TGTGCCACCAGCAGGGAGATCAGTCGGGGGGCTAACACTGAAGCTTTCTTT. It codes for CATSREISRGANTEAFF.

The chain has TRBV6-6 and TRBJ2-7; D may be TRBD2 (5 bases). Trimming left V 6 bases short and J 4 bases short, with 19 bases between. The CDR3 is 15 residues long. Germline-derived CDR1 and CDR2 are MNHNY and SVGAGI (reference sequence). The CDR3 nucleotides read TGTGCCAGCAGCCCCCGTGGAGGTACAACTTACGAGCAGTACTTC. Translated: CASSPRGGTTYEQYF.

The CDR3 loop reads CASSLGRQGGTGELFF. DNA for the CDR3: TGTGCCAGCAGCTTAGGGAGACAGGGGGGAACCGGGGAGCTGTTTTTT. This sequence joins TRBV7-2 and TRBJ2-2; 9 bases map to TRBD1. The junction had 5 bases not matched to a gene; V was cut back by 1 base and J by 5 bases. CDR1 and CDR2 (germline): SGHTA, FQGNSA. The length of the CDR3 is 16 residues.

V gene TRBV6-1 combines with J gene TRBJ2-1, with TRBD2 matching over 7 bases. V shed 3 bases and J 9 bases; nucleotides not matched to a gene: 8. Germline CDR1 MNHNS, CDR2 SASEGT. The CDR3 is 14 amino acids. DNA of the CDR3: TGTGCCAGCAGTGAGGGTCGGGAGGCGGGTGAGCAGTTCTTC. Amino acids: CASSEGREAGEQFF.

This sequence joins TRBV5-1 and TRBJ1-1; D is possibly TRBD1 (5 bases). Trimming left V 1 base short and J 0 bases short, with 7 bases between. The CDR3 is 14 amino acids. Germline-derived CDR1 and CDR2 are SGHRS and YFSETQ. The CDR3 region is CASSLSGMNTEAFF. The CDR3 DNA reads TGCGCCAGCAGCTTGTCAGGGATGAACACTGAAGCTTTCTTT.